The next 20 T cell receptor beta chains were all read from a single sample in a study of T cells expressing NK-cell markers. Reprocessing the 5' RACE reads, TCRdb reports a single entry for every CDR3 protein and omits DNA. The sample table sets out 350,000 to 400,000 distinct CDR3 sequences. The sequenced material came from blood T cells: a sorted CD56 or NKG2C T cell subset, CD4+ or CD8+ T cells, or bulk PBMC T cells (not recorded which). Receptors originate from a woman in her fifties or sixties in good health.

The CDR3 here is CASSFHQGGNYEQYF. V usage is TRBV11-2 and J usage is TRBJ2-7; the TRBD1 assignment by TCRdb is unverifiable without DNA. CDR3 length: 15 residues. Germline values: CDR1 SGHAT, CDR2 FQNNGV.

This CDR3 is CSARAPLPRASGREKETQYF. The chain has TRBV20-1 and TRBJ2-5; TCRdb reports TRBD2, a call that lacks DNA to check it against. Germline V lookup: CDR1 DFQATT, CDR2 SNEGSKA (reference sequence). This CDR3 contains 20 residues.

The chain has TRBV5-1 and TRBJ2-1; absent DNA, TCRdb's TRBD1 call cannot be checked. Germline V gene data show CDR1 as SGHRS and CDR2 as YFSETQ. The CDR3 totals 15 residues. CDR3 amino acids: CASSFNPTEYNEQFF.

The chain links TRBV5-1 to TRBJ2-5; the TRBD1 assignment by TCRdb is unverifiable without DNA. CDR1 is SGHRS, CDR2 YFSETQ, per germline. The CDR3 is 15 residues long. The CDR3 spells CASSSNRGAQETQYF.

The V gene is TRBV11-2, the J gene TRBJ1-1. The CDR3 totals 14 residues. Germline values: CDR1 SGHAT, CDR2 FQNNGV. The chain's CDR3 is CASSLTRKNTEAFF.

V gene TRBV20-1 combines with J gene TRBJ2-1; TCRdb picks TRBD1, but there is no DNA to check that call. This CDR3 is 18 amino acids long. Germline V CDR1 and CDR2: DFQATT, SNEGSKA (reference sequence). This chain's CDR3 is CSAEGQGASREGHNEQFF.

This sequence joins TRBV2 and TRBJ2-4; the TCRdb D gene call, TRBD2, has no DNA to confirm it. Per germline, CDR1 SNHLY and CDR2 FYNNEI. CDR3 size: 18 residues. This CDR3 is CASSDGPELNVAKNIQYF.

The rearrangement links TRBV11-2 to TRBJ2-1; the TCRdb D gene call, TRBD2, has no DNA to confirm it. The CDR3 is made up of 15 amino acids. The germline CDR1 and CDR2 sequences are SGHAT and FQNNGV. The chain's CDR3 is CASSPGLAGVGEQFF.

The J gene is TRBJ2-7, the V gene TRBV24-1; TCRdb indicates TRBD1, and absent DNA this call remains unverified. The CDR3 spans 15 residues. Looked up from germline, CDR1 is KGHDR and CDR2 is SFDVKD. This chain's CDR3 is CATSPNGGTPYEQYF.

This chain uses TRBV18 with TRBJ1-5; TCRdb gives TRBD1 as the D gene, but with no DNA this cannot be confirmed. Germline V CDR1 and CDR2: KGHSH, LQKENI. The CDR3 consists of 14 residues. The CDR3 here is CASSLDRAHQPQHF. Complete variable domain (other parts from reference TRBV18 and TRBJ1-5): NAGVMQNPRHLVRRRGQEARLRCSPMKGHSHVYWYRQLPEEGLKFMVYLQKENIIDESGMPKERFSAEFPKEGPSILRIQQVVRGDSAAYFCASSLDRAHQPQHFGDGTRLSIL.

V gene TRBV4-1 combines with J gene TRBJ2-5. This CDR3 has 14 amino acids. CDR1 and CDR2 from the germline V gene are MGHRA and YSYEKL. The CDR3 reads CASSQAWGKETQYF.

The chain has TRBV19 and TRBJ1-1; TCRdb returns TRBD1, unconfirmable since there is no DNA. Germline-derived CDR1 and CDR2 are LNHDA and SQIVND (reference sequence). The CDR3 extends over 14 amino acids. The CDR3: CASRAQGLYTEAFF.

The genes are TRBV14 and TRBJ2-3. The CDR3 extends over 13 amino acids. Germline-derived CDR1 and CDR2 are SGHDN and FVKESK. CDR3 residues: CASSQGASNTQYF.

J is TRBJ2-5 and V is TRBV4-1; TCRdb reports TRBD1, a call that lacks DNA to check it against. This CDR3 has 15 residues. Germline CDR1 and CDR2: MGHRA and YSYEKL. Here the CDR3 reads CASSQGSWGAETQYF.

The CDR3 sequence: CSATSVRDSGQPQHF. The chain recombines TRBV20-1 with TRBJ1-5. The length of the CDR3 is 15 residues. The germline V gene encodes CDR1 DFQATT and CDR2 SNEGSKA (reference sequence).

The rearrangement uses TRBV28 and TRBJ2-1; as DNA is missing, the TRBD1 call by TCRdb cannot be tested. Germline loops: CDR1 MDHEN, CDR2 SYDVKM. This CDR3 is built from 14 residues. The CDR3 loop reads CASIGTSNYNEQFF. The full variable domain, completed using reference TRBV28 and TRBJ2-1, is DVKVTQSSRYLVKRTGEKVFLECVQDMDHENMFWYRQDPGLGLRLIYFSYDVKMKEKGDIPEGYSVSREKKERFSLILESASTNQTSMYLCASIGTSNYNEQFFGPGTRLTVL.

This chain connects TRBV20-1 to TRBJ2-2; TCRdb gives TRBD1 as the D gene, but with no DNA this cannot be confirmed. The CDR3 has 14 amino acids. CDR1 and CDR2 from the germline V gene are DFQATT and SNEGSKA (reference sequence). The CDR3 sequence is CSARDRQGTGELFF.

The genes are TRBV6-4 and TRBJ2-1; TCRdb's D call of TRBD1 is untestable without DNA. The CDR3 runs 16 residues. Germline V gene data show CDR1 as MRHNA and CDR2 as SNTAGT. CDR3 amino acids: CASSALTGGAYNEQFF.

The rearrangement uses TRBV11-2 and TRBJ1-5; TCRdb returns TRBD1, unconfirmable since there is no DNA. The CDR3 extends over 15 amino acids. Germline lookup yields CDR1 SGHAT and CDR2 FQNNGV. CDR3 sequence: CASSRGTVPNQPQHF.

The chain carries TRBV5-5 and TRBJ2-5; TCRdb names TRBD2, which stays unverified in the absence of DNA. The CDR3 sequence is 15 residues long. Germline V gene data show CDR1 as SGHKS and CDR2 as YYEKEE (reference sequence). This chain's CDR3 is CASSLIRGGTETQYF.